A single sample is the source of the 13 T cell receptor beta chains below, sequenced in a study of shared clonotypes between healthy human individuals. This table comes from immunoSEQ multiplex PCR, and its TCRdb copy is limited to in-frame clones, with some not included. The data hold around 2,000,000 clones, with approximately 95% observed a single time. The sequencing sample was made of naive CD4+ T cells sorted from blood. Subset denoted: CD45RA+ positively selected. Source of these receptors: a man younger than 30 in good health.

The chain recombines TRBV9 with TRBJ2-2; 12 positions agree with TRBD2. Germline CDR1 is SGDLS and CDR2 is YYNGEE. The junction had 4 bases not matched to a gene; V was cut back by 4 bases and J by 0 bases. CDR3 length equals 17 residues. In nucleotides, the CDR3 is TGTGCCAGCAGCCCCGGACTAGCGGGGCCGAACACCGGGGAGCTGTTTTTT. Protein sequence: CASSPGLAGPNTGELFF.

This clone is a singleton in its sample. This chain links TRBV5-1 with TRBJ2-3, with 8 bases aligning to TRBD2. V lost 5 bases, J lost 4 bases, and 9 bases stayed unmatched. CDR1 and CDR2 (germline): SGHRS, YFSETQ. The CDR3 loop spans 15 amino acids. CDR3 loop: CASRAGTSFPDTQYF. CDR3 sequence (DNA): TGCGCCAGCAGGGCCGGGACTAGTTTCCCAGATACGCAGTATTTT.

The genes are TRBV29-1 and TRBJ2-2; no reliable D call. The CDR3 consists of 14 residues. The ends were cut back, 0 bases at V and 5 bases at J, with 10 bases in the middle. Looked up from germline, CDR1 is SQVTM and CDR2 is ANQGSEA. CDR3 bases: TGCAGCGTTGAAGAAGGGTGGCCAACCGGGGAGCTGTTTTTT. Its protein product is CSVEEGWPTGELFF.

V and J are TRBV19 and TRBJ1-2; 10 bases fit TRBD1. In germline, CDR1 is LNHDA, CDR2 SQIVND (reference sequence). The CDR3 contains 14 residues. The V segment lost 3 bases and the J segment 8 bases; nucleotides outside the gene matches: 6. The CDR3 nucleotides are TGTGCCAGTAGTATCCATGGACAGGGGGGCGGCTACACCTTC. Translated, it gives CASSIHGQGGGYTF.

CDR3: CASSSKGGQPQHF. Here the CDR3 DNA reads TGTGCCAGCAGTTCTAAGGGGGGACAGCCCCAGCATTTT. The chain uses TRBV6-1 and TRBJ1-5, with a possible D match to TRBD1 (6 bases). The CDR3 consists of 13 residues. V was trimmed by 5 bases and J by 7 bases, leaving 12 bases between them. CDR1 is MNHNS and CDR2 is SASEGT in the germline V gene.

The chain employs TRBV7-2 and TRBJ1-3; 9 bases agree with TRBD1. Trimming removed 5 bases from V and 4 bases from J; junction bases left unmatched: 3. The CDR3 is 14 residues long. In germline, CDR1 is SGHTA, CDR2 FQGNSA. The CDR3, as DNA: TGTGCCAGCAGCCACAGGGGGCTCGGAAACACCATATATTTT. Translated, it gives CASSHRGLGNTIYF.

The chain employs TRBV7-9 and TRBJ2-5, with 8 nucleotides matching TRBD2. In germline, CDR1 is SEHNR, CDR2 FQNEAQ (reference sequence). This CDR3 comprises 16 residues. The ends lost 1 base at V and 1 base at J; junction bases unmatched: 5. CDR3 coding DNA: TGTGCCAGCAGCTTAGACGGGCTAGCGGGCCAAGAGACCCAGTACTTC. It translates to CASSLDGLAGQETQYF. Drawing the rest from reference TRBV7-9 and TRBJ2-5, the complete variable domain is DTGVSQNPRHKITKRGQNVTFRCDPISEHNRLYWYRQTLGQGPEFLTYFQNEAQLEKSRLLSDRFSAERPKGSFSTLEIQRTEQGDSAMYLCASSLDGLAGQETQYFGPGTRLLVL.

The chain recombines TRBV4-1 with TRBJ2-3; 7 bases are a match to TRBD1. The CDR3 totals 13 residues. Germline V CDR1 and CDR2: MGHRA, YSYEKL. V lost 0 bases to trimming and J lost 6 bases; unmatched junction nucleotides: 0. The CDR3 here is CASSQEQGDTQYF. The DNA of the CDR3 is TGCGCCAGCAGCCAAGAACAGGGGGATACGCAGTATTTT.

J is TRBJ1-6 and V is TRBV9; TRBD1 matches at 7 bases. Germline lookup yields CDR1 SGDLS and CDR2 YYNGEE. V lost 4 bases, J lost 7 bases, and 11 bases stayed unmatched. CDR3 length: 16 residues. The CDR3 nucleotides are TGTGCCAGCAGCACAGGACAGGTCTCTGTGAATTCACCCCTCCACTTT. Protein sequence: CASSTGQVSVNSPLHF.

This clone occurred once. The CDR3 DNA follows: TGTGCTAGTGCCCTCGACAGGGCAGGGGGTAGCAATCAGCCCCAGCATTTT. As protein: CASALDRAGGSNQPQHF. This chain links TRBV12-5 with TRBJ1-5; 7 nucleotides line up with TRBD1. CDR3 length: 17 residues. The V segment lost 7 bases and the J segment 0 bases; nucleotides outside the gene matches: 12. Germline CDR1 reads LGHNT; CDR2 reads FRNRAP.

V gene TRBV28 combines with J gene TRBJ2-5; D is unclear. The germline CDR1 and CDR2 sequences are MDHEN and SYDVKM. This CDR3 spans 15 amino acids. V shed 4 bases and J shed 5 bases, with 17 bases lying between them. The CDR3 spells CASSSNSLSWETQYF. As DNA, the CDR3 is TGTGCCAGCAGTTCCAACTCACTATCTTGGGAGACCCAGTACTTC.

The V and J genes are TRBV10-3 and TRBJ1-2, with D tentatively TRBD1 (5 bases). Germline V lookup: CDR1 ENHRY, CDR2 SYGVKD. The CDR3 is 13 amino acids. V shed 3 bases and J shed 3 bases, with 8 bases lying between them. CDR3: CAISDGADYGYTF. The CDR3 nucleotides read TGTGCCATCAGTGACGGGGCCGACTATGGCTACACCTTC.

The rearrangement joins TRBV6-5 to TRBJ2-5; the match to TRBD1 covers 9 bases. V was clipped by 3 bases and J by 5 bases; unmatched bases: 7. Germline loops: CDR1 MNHEY, CDR2 SVGAGI. The CDR3 length is 15 residues. The CDR3 sequence is CASSYAGQGGETQYF. Written as DNA, the CDR3 is TGTGCCAGCAGTTATGCGGGACAGGGTGGGGAGACCCAGTACTTC.